The sequence of this T cell receptor beta chain was determined in a study of cytomegalovirus exposure and HLA in healthy donors. In the PCR, 60 Vbeta and 13 Jbeta primers were used. The table came from immunoSEQ multiplex PCR; TCRdb's copy has only in-frame clones and leaves some out. The table includes 100,000 to 120,000 clones, around 83% detected once. The sequenced sample was PBMCs. The sequence came from a woman aged 60 to 75 in good health and CMV-seropositive.

The DNA of the CDR3 is TGTGCCAGTAAAATATTTGGTGGGAGTCAGCCCCAGCATTTT. Translating it yields CASKIFGGSQPQHF. This sequence joins TRBV28 and TRBJ1-5; D gene unclear. This CDR3 region has 14 residues. V dropped 9 bases and J dropped 6 bases, with 18 bases sitting between them. Germline-derived CDR1 and CDR2 are MDHEN and SYDVKM.